This record covers a single TCR beta chain. V gave up 6 bases and J gave up 6 bases; unmatched junction bases: 7. The CDR3 extends over 15 amino acids. CDR1 is LNHDA, CDR2 SQIVND, per germline (reference sequence). Original methodology: Reference gene primer amplification gave nucleated cell count estimates. The data were produced by immunoSEQ multiplex PCR, yet TCRdb's version contains in-frame clones alone and is incomplete. That table furnishes V, J and clone size, whereas the DNA furnished D and trimming. The sample holds 120,000 to 150,000 clones, around four fifths seen once. The record originates from a study of blood T cell repertoires in COVID-19. Overall study context: Sites across the United States, Italy and Spain contributed samples from acute and convalescent COVID-19.

The sequence derives from a woman aged 40 to 55 with active or convalescent COVID-19. The chain couples TRBV19 to TRBJ1-6; 8 nucleotides align to TRBD1. The specimen was peripheral blood. The CDR3, as DNA: TGTGCCAGTAGGACAGGGGATCGAAGTAATTCACCCCTCCACTTT. Protein sequence: CASRTGDRSNSPLHF.